Below are 13 T cell receptor beta chains sequenced from a single sample in a study of preoperative IRX-2 immunotherapy in early breast cancer. Treatment noted: preoperative locoregional IRX-2 cytokine immunotherapy. The table came from immunoSEQ multiplex PCR; TCRdb's copy has only in-frame clones and leaves some out. This sample has roughly 5,500 clones; approximately 76% occur once, and the top ten carry roughly 15%. The material was tumor tissue, obtained before IRX-2 immunotherapy. The origin of the receptors is a human donor with breast cancer.

The chain recombines TRBV6-8 with TRBJ2-5; a weak D match, TRBD2 (5 bases). The CDR3 has 14 residues. V was clipped by 2 bases and J by 7 bases, with 14 bases between them. In germline, CDR1 is MNHGY, CDR2 SAAAGT. The CDR3 spells CASSYDRLARTQYF. CDR3 nucleotide sequence: TGTGCCAGCAGTTACGATAGGCTAGCAAGGACCCAGTACTTC.

The V call is TRBV29-1, the J call TRBJ1-2; 9 bases map to TRBD1. CDR3 length: 14 amino acids. V lost 6 bases and J lost 2; bases outside the gene matches: 7. Per germline, CDR1 SQVTM and CDR2 ANQGSEA. The CDR3 loop reads CSVWGQGGNYGYTF. The CDR3 DNA follows: TGCAGCGTCTGGGGACAGGGAGGAAACTATGGCTACACCTTC.

V is TRBV6-1 and J is TRBJ2-4; D gene ambiguous. The germline CDR1 and CDR2 sequences are MNHNS and SASEGT. CDR3 length equals 19 residues. Trimming took off 0 bases at V and 1 base at J, with 19 bases between the two ends. The CDR3 region has the DNA TGTGCCAGCAGTGAAGCGCCTCGACCCCAAACGGCCGCCAAAAACATTCAGTACTTC. As protein: CASSEAPRPQTAAKNIQYF.

The V and J genes are TRBV5-1 and TRBJ1-2; 8 bases are shared with TRBD1. Germline values: CDR1 SGHRS, CDR2 YFSETQ. There are 15 residues in the CDR3. Trimming took 3 bases from V and 7 from J; bases not matched to a gene: 11. The CDR3 DNA reads TGCGCCAGCAGCTCCCTCGGACAGGGAGCAGTTGGCTACACCTTC. It codes for CASSSLGQGAVGYTF.

V is TRBV14 and J is TRBJ2-1; TRBD2 agrees at 15 bases. The J segment lost 9 bases and the V segment lost 4 bases, leaving 7 bases of the junction unmatched. The CDR3 is 16 residues long. The germline V gene has CDR1 SGHDN and CDR2 FVKESK. The CDR3 region has the DNA TGTGCCAGCAGCCCACTCGGACTAGCGGGAGGGGGTGAGCAGTTCTTC. Encoded protein: CASSPLGLAGGGEQFF. Based on the CDR3 plus reference TRBV14 and TRBJ2-1, the full variable domain is EAGVTQFPSHSVIEKGQTVTLRCDPISGHDNLYWYRRVMGKEIKFLLHFVKESKQDESGMPNNRFLAERTGGTYSTLKVQPAELEDSGVYFCASSPLGLAGGGEQFFGPGTRLTVL.

This clone was picked up one time. This rearrangement joins TRBV5-1 to TRBJ1-3, with a weak D call TRBD1 (5 bases). The V end was cut by 4 bases, the J end by 3 bases, with 17 bases between. The CDR3 is 16 amino acids. Germline V gene data show CDR1 as SGHRS and CDR2 as YFSETQ. CDR3: CASSISAGTDGNTIYF. DNA for the CDR3: TGCGCCAGCAGCATTTCGGCCGGGACGGATGGAAACACCATATATTTT.

The chain carries TRBV11-3 and TRBJ2-2; D uncertain. The CDR3 extends over 16 amino acids. Between the trimmed V and J ends, which lost 5 bases and 2 bases, there was a span of 15 bases. Germline V gene data show CDR1 as SGHNT and CDR2 as YENEEA. This CDR3 reads CASSPTRSLNTGELFF. CDR3 in DNA: TGTGCCAGCAGCCCAACCAGGTCCCTTAACACCGGGGAGCTGTTTTTT.

The J gene is TRBJ1-5, the V gene TRBV19; 11 bases are shared with TRBD1. CDR1 and CDR2 (germline): LNHDA, SQIVND (reference sequence). J was trimmed by 5 bases and V by 5 bases; bases with no gene match: 8. The CDR3 totals 16 residues. CDR3 amino acids: CASSPRTGGRYQPQHF. In nucleotides, the CDR3 is TGTGCCAGTAGTCCAAGGACAGGGGGCAGGTATCAGCCCCAGCATTTT.

The chain uses TRBV6-8 and TRBJ2-7; possible D gene TRBD1, 7 bases. The CDR3 loop spans 15 amino acids. The germline V gene has CDR1 MNHGY and CDR2 SAAAGT. Trimming took 5 bases from V and 0 from J, leaving 14 bases between them. As DNA, the CDR3 is TGTGCCAGCAGTGTCGGGCGGGACAGCTCCTACGAGCAGTACTTC. As protein: CASSVGRDSSYEQYF.

The chain recombines TRBV19 with TRBJ2-5; 10 bases fit TRBD2. The CDR3 has 14 residues. With 5 bases clipped from V and 10 bases from J, the junction kept 10 bases outside the gene matches. The germline CDR1 and CDR2 sequences are LNHDA and SQIVND (reference sequence). The CDR3 DNA reads TGTGCCAGTAGTCCCGGGACTAGCGAGGGGGACCAGTACTTC. Residues: CASSPGTSEGDQYF.

The chain joins TRBV11-3 to TRBJ1-5, with a possible D match to TRBD1 (6 bases). The CDR3 loop spans 15 amino acids. Germline V gene lookup returns CDR1 SGHNT and CDR2 YENEEA. Trimming removed 4 bases from V and 5 bases from J, with 15 bases in between. The CDR3, as DNA: TGTGCCAGCAGCTACGTAACTGGGGGCCATCAGCCCCAGCATTTT. It codes for CASSYVTGGHQPQHF.

This chain connects TRBV6-8 to TRBJ1-3, with 9 bases lining up with TRBD1. The CDR3 has 15 residues. The V and J ends lost 9 bases and 0 bases, in that order; junction bases with no gene match: 6. The germline gives CDR1 MNHGY, CDR2 SAAAGT. CDR3 sequence: CASRQGGSSGNTIYF. The CDR3 coding sequence is TGTGCCAGTCGACAGGGGGGATCCTCTGGAAACACCATATATTTT.

The rearrangement joins TRBV28 to TRBJ1-4; tentative D call: TRBD1 (5 bases). V was trimmed by 3 bases and J by 3 bases, leaving 20 bases between them. The length of the CDR3 is 18 residues. Germline CDR1 is MDHEN and CDR2 is SYDVKM. The CDR3 region has the DNA TGTGCCAGCAGTTTCCATCACAGGTCTGAGTTATCTAATGAAAAACTGTTTTTT. Its translation: CASSFHHRSELSNEKLFF.